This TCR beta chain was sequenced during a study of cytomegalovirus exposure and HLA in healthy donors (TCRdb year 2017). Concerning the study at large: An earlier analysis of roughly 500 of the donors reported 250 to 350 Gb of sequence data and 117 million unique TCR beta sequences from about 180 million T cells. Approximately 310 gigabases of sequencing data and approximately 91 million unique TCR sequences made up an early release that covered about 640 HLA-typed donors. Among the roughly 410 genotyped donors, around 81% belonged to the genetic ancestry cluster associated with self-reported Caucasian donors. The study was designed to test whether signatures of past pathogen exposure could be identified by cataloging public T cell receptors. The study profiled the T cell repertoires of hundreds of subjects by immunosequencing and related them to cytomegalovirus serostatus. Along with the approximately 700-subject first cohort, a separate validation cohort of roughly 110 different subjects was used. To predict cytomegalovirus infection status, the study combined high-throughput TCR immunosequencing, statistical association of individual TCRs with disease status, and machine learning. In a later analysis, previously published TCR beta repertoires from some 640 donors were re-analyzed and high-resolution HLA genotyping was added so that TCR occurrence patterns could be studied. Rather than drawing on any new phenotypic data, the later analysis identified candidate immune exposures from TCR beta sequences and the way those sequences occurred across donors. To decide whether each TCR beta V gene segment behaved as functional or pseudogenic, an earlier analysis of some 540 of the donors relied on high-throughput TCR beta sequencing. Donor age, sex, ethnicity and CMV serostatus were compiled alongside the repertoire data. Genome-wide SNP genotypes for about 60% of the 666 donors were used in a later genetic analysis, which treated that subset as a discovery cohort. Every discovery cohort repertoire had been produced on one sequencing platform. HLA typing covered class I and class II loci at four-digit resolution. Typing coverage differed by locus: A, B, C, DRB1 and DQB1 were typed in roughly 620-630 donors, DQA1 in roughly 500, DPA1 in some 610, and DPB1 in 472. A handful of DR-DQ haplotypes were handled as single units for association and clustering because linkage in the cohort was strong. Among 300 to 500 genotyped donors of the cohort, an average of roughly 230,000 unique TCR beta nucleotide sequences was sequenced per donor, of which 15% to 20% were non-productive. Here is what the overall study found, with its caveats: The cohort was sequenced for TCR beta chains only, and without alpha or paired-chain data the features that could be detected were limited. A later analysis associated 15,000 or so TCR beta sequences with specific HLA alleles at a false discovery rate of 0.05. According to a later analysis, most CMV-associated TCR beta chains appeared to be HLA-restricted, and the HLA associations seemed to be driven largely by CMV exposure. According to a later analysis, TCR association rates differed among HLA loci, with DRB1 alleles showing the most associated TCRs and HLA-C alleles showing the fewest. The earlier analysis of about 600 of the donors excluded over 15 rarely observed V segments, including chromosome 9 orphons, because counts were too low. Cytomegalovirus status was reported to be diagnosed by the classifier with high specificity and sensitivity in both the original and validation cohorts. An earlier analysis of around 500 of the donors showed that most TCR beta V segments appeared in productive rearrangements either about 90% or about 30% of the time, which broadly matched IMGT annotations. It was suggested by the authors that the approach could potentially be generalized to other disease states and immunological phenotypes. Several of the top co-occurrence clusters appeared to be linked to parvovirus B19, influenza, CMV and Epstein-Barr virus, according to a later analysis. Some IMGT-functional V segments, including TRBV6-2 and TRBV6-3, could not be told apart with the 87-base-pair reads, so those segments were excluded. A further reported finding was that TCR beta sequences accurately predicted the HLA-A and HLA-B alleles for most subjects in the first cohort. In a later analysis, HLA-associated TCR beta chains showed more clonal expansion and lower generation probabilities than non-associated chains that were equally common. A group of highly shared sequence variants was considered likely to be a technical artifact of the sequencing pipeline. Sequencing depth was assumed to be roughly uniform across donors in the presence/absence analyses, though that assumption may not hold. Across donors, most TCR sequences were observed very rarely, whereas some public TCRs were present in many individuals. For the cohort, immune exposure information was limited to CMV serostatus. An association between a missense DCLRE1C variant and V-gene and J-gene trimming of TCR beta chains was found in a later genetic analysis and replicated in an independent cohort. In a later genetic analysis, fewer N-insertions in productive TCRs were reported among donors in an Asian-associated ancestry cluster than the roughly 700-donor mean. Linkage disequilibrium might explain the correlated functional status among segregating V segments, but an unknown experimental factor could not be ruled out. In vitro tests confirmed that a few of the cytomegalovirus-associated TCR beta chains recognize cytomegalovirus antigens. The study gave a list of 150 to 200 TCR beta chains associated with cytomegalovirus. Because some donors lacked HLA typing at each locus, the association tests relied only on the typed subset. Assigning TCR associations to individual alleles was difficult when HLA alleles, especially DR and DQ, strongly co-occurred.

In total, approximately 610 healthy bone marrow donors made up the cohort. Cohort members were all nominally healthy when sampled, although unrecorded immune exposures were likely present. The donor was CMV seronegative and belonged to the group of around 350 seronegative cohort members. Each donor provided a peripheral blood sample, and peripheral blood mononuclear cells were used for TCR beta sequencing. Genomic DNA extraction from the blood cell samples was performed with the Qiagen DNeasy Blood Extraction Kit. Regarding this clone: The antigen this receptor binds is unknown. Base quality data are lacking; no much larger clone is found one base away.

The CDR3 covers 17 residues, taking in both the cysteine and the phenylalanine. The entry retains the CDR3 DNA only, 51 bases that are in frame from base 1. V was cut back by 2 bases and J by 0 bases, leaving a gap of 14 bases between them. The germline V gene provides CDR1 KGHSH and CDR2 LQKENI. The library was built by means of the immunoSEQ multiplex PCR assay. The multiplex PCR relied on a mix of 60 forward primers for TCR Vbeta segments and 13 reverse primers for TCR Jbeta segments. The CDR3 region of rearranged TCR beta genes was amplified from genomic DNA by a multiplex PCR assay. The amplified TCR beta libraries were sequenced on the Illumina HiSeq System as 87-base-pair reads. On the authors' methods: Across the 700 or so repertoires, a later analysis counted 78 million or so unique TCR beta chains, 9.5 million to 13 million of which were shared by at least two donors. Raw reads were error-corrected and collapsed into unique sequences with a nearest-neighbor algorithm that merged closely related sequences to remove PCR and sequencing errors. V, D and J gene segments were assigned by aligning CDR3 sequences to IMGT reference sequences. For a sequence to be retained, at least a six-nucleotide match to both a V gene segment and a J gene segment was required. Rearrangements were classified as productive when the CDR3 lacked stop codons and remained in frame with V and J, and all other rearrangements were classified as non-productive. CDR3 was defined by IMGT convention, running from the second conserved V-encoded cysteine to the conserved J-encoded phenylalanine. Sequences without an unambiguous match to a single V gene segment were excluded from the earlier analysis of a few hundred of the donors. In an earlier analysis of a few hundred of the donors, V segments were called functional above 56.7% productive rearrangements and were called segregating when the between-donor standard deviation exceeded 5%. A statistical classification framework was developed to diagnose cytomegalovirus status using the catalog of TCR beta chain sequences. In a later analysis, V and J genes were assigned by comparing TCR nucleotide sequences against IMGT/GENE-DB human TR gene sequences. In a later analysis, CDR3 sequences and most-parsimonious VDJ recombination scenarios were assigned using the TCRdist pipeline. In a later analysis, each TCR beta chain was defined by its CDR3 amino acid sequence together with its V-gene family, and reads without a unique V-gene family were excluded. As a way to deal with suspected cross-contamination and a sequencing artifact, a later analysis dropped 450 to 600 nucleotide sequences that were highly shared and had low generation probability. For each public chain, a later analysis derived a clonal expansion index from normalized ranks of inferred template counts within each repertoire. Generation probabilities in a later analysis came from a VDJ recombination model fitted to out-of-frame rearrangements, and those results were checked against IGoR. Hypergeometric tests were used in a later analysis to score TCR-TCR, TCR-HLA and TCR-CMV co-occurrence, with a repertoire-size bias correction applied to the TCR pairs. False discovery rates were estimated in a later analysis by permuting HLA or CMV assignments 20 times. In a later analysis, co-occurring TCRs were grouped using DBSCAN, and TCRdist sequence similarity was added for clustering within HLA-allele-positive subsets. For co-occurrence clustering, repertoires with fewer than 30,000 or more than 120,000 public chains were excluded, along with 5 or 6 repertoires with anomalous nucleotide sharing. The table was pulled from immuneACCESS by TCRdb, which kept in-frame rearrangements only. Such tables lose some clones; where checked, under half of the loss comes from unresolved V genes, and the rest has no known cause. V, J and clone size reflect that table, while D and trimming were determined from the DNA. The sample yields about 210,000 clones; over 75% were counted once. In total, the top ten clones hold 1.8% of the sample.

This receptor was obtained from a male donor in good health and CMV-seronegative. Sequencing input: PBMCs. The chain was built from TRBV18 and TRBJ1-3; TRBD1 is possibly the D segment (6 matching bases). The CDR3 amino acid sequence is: CASSPTYQGSSGNTIYF. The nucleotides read TGTGCCAGCTCACCAACCTACCAGGGGAGCTCTGGAAACACCATATATTTT.